The source of this TCR beta chain is a study of T-cell memory formation after mild COVID-19. General study results and limits: Still unconfirmed is whether the second-wave clones peaking on day 37 recognized SARS-CoV-2. Clones shrinking between day 15 and 85 showed a balanced CD4/CD8 split, and those that grew later tilted toward CD4+.

With V trimmed by 5 bases and J by 5 bases, 9 bases remained unmatched. CDR1 and CDR2 (germline): DFQATT, SNEGSKA (reference sequence). This CDR3 region has 14 residues. Turning to this clonotype: Its antigen is not identified.

Amplification by 5'RACE using constant-segment primers produced TCR alpha and TCR beta cDNA libraries that carried sample barcodes and UMIs. TCRdb analysed the 5' RACE reads with MiXCR anew, one entry per CDR3 protein. The sample includes roughly 450,000 distinct CDR3 sequences, 15% to 20% of them seen just once. The sequenced sample consisted of PBMCs or a T cell subset sorted from them (not recorded which). The receptor was isolated from an adult woman who had mild COVID-19 (a few samples of this study predate the infection). Cell type and time point are not known. J is TRBJ1-2 and V is TRBV20-1; 9 bases agree with TRBD1. CDR3 nucleotides: TGCAGTGCTCTCGTGGGGACAGGGCGGTATGGCTACACCTTC. This translates into CSALVGTGRYGYTF.